The 26 T cell receptor beta chains below were found in one sample sequenced in a study of CD8+ T cells in alopecia areata. Extraction of RNA preceded its reverse transcription into cDNA, which served as the sequencing template. Assay: immunoSEQ multiplex PCR; the TCRdb copy retains only in-frame clones and omits some. The table has about 140,000 clones, roughly half seen once. The source material was CD4+ T cells sorted from blood, sampled at week 0. Receptors were obtained from a human donor with alopecia areata.

V usage is TRBV5-1 and J usage is TRBJ2-1, with D hard to call. The CDR3 has 12 residues. V lost 4 bases to trimming and J lost 8 bases, with 10 bases between them. CDR1 SGHRS and CDR2 YFSETQ come from the germline V gene. This CDR3 is CASSPAQDEQFF. The CDR3 nucleotides are TGCGCCAGCAGCCCTGCTCAGGATGAGCAGTTCTTC.

This chain connects TRBV27 to TRBJ2-7, with a possible D match to TRBD1 (6 bases). V lost 10 bases, J lost 5 bases, and 18 bases lay in between. This CDR3 contains 13 residues. The V gene's germline CDR1 is MNHEY and CDR2 SMNVEV (reference sequence). The CDR3: CATRLYREHEQYF. The CDR3 DNA sequence: TGTGCCACCCGACTGTACAGGGAACACGAGCAGTACTTC.

This chain connects TRBV2 to TRBJ2-2, with 12 bases lining up with TRBD1. The V segment lost 7 bases and the J segment 6 bases; nucleotides outside the gene matches: 6. Germline values: CDR1 SNHLY, CDR2 FYNNEI. This CDR3 comprises 15 residues. CDR3 sequence (DNA): TGTGCCAGCACTGGGGGGACAGGGGGCCCCGGGGAGCTGTTTTTT. Protein: CASTGGTGGPGELFF.

The chain carries TRBV5-4 and TRBJ2-5; D is unresolved. V lost 3 bases and J lost 5, with 17 bases in between. The CDR3 sequence is 15 residues long. Germline CDR1 and CDR2: SGHNT and YYREEE (reference sequence). CDR3 bases: TGTGCCAGCAGCTCCTATGGGTGGCCCACCGAGACCCAGTACTTC. It codes for CASSSYGWPTETQYF.

The chain couples TRBV7-2 to TRBJ2-3; 13 bases agree with TRBD2. The CDR3 is 18 amino acids. Germline V lookup: CDR1 SGHTA, CDR2 FQGNSA. V trimming: 3 bases; J trimming: 3 bases; junction bases outside the gene matches: 9. The CDR3 DNA is TGTGCCAGCAGCTTGACGCGGACTAGCGGGAGTCGGACAGATACGCAGTATTTT. Residues: CASSLTRTSGSRTDTQYF.

The J gene is TRBJ2-7, the V gene TRBV29-1, with D unclear. In germline, CDR1 is SQVTM, CDR2 ANQGSEA. V was pared by 6 bases and J by 7 bases, with 13 bases between. CDR3 size: 11 residues. In DNA, the CDR3 is TGCAGCGTCGCCGAAGGGCGAGAGCAGTACTTC. Protein sequence: CSVAEGREQYF.

This chain links TRBV28 with TRBJ2-5; possible D gene TRBD1, 6 bases. V gave up 4 bases and J gave up 3 bases, with 6 bases separating them. Germline CDR1 and CDR2: MDHEN and SYDVKM. The length of the CDR3 is 12 residues. In DNA, the CDR3 is TGTGCCAGCAGTTGGACAGAAGAGACCCAGTACTTC. Protein product: CASSWTEETQYF.

This chain connects TRBV6-1 to TRBJ2-7; no reliable D call. Germline V lookup: CDR1 MNHNS, CDR2 SASEGT. The CDR3 is 15 residues long. V was clipped by 8 bases and J by 0 bases, with 17 bases between them. CDR3 DNA: TGTGCCAGCCAGAAAACGGCGGCTACCTCCTACGAGCAGTACTTC. It codes for CASQKTAATSYEQYF.

This rearrangement joins TRBV5-1 to TRBJ2-1; possibly TRBD1 for D (5 bases). This CDR3 is built from 13 residues. The V end was cut by 5 bases, the J end by 10 bases, with 16 bases between. Germline lookup yields CDR1 SGHRS and CDR2 YFSETQ. CDR3 DNA: TGCGCCAGCAGTCGTGACAGCTTGGGAGAGCAGTTCTTC. Its protein product is CASSRDSLGEQFF.

Only a few counts were recorded for this clone. This chain connects TRBV29-1 to TRBJ2-1; D may be TRBD1 (7 bases). Germline V gives CDR1 SQVTM, CDR2 ANQGSEA. There are 14 residues in the CDR3. V shed 7 bases and J shed 6 bases, with 19 bases lying between them. DNA for the CDR3: TGCAGCGGGGCAGGGGGGACAGCGACCAATGAGCAGTTCTTC. It specifies CSGAGGTATNEQFF.

This clone turned up a few times. The chain combines TRBV30 with TRBJ2-4; possible D gene TRBD1, 6 bases. Trimming cost V 5 bases and J 0 bases, with 14 bases left between them. Per the germline V gene, CDR1 is GTSNPN and CDR2 is SVGIG (reference sequence). CDR3 length equals 15 residues. DNA for the CDR3: TGTGCCTGGGCTCAGGGGTTAATAGCCAAAAACATTCAGTACTTC. This codes for CAWAQGLIAKNIQYF.

The sample holds many counts of this clone. This rearrangement joins TRBV15 to TRBJ2-3, with 8 bases identical to TRBD2. The CDR3 is made up of 15 amino acids. V lost 0 bases and J lost 5; bases outside the gene matches: 4. Germline V gene lookup returns CDR1 LNHNV and CDR2 YYDKDF (reference sequence). CDR3 in amino acids: CATSREVAGKDTQYF. The CDR3 DNA reads TGTGCCACCAGCAGAGAGGTAGCGGGAAAAGATACGCAGTATTTT.

The chain recombines TRBV19 with TRBJ1-1, with no clear D. Between the trimmed V and J ends, which lost 5 bases and 5 bases, there was a span of 15 bases. This CDR3 is built from 14 residues. Germline V gene sequence: CDR1 LNHDA, CDR2 SQIVND (reference sequence). In DNA form, the CDR3 reads TGTGCCAGTAGTCCGCAAGAGAGCGTTACTGAAGCTTTCTTT. This translates into CASSPQESVTEAFF.

To note about this clone: Germline and junction disagree at one end, which may indicate a read error. The rearrangement uses TRBV2 and TRBJ2-1; no definite D call. This CDR3 comprises 9 residues. Germline lookup yields CDR1 SNHLY and CDR2 FYNNEI. The CDR3 sequence is CAQAPDAVF. The CDR3 DNA follows: TGTGCCCAGGCGCCCGACGCGGTCTTC.

The chain joins TRBV29-1 to TRBJ2-3, with 10 nucleotides matching TRBD2. The J segment lost 6 bases and the V segment lost 3 bases, leaving 6 bases of the junction unmatched. This CDR3 has 14 amino acids. Per the germline V gene, CDR1 is SQVTM and CDR2 is ANQGSEA. CDR3 sequence reads: CSVERLAGVDTQYF. The CDR3 bases are TGCAGCGTTGAGAGGCTAGCGGGAGTTGATACGCAGTATTTT.

This clone occurred a few times. The chain joins TRBV29-1 to TRBJ2-1, with TRBD1 matching 10 bases. Germline loops: CDR1 SQVTM, CDR2 ANQGSEA. The CDR3 is 14 residues long. The ends lost 6 bases at V and 4 bases at J; junction bases unmatched: 6. The CDR3 protein is CSVWGQGSYNEQFF. Written as DNA, the CDR3 is TGCAGCGTCTGGGGACAGGGGAGTTACAATGAGCAGTTCTTC.

The gene calls are TRBV7-9 and TRBJ2-5; TRBD1 matches at 8 bases. With V trimmed by 3 bases and J by 1 base, 4 bases remained unmatched. The germline V gene encodes CDR1 SEHNR and CDR2 FQNEAQ (reference sequence). CDR3 length equals 15 residues. CDR3 amino acids: CASSFTQGGQETQYF. Written as DNA, the CDR3 is TGTGCCAGCAGCTTTACACAGGGGGGCCAAGAGACCCAGTACTTC. The full variable domain, in which reference TRBV7-9 and TRBJ2-5 provide the parts outside the CDR3, is DTGVSQNPRHKITKRGQNVTFRCDPISEHNRLYWYRQTLGQGPEFLTYFQNEAQLEKSRLLSDRFSAERPKGSFSTLEIQRTEQGDSAMYLCASSFTQGGQETQYFGPGTRLLVL.

The rearrangement uses TRBV7-3 and TRBJ2-6; TRBD1 agrees at 7 bases. With 4 bases clipped from V and 0 bases from J, the junction kept 15 bases outside the gene matches. The CDR3 is made up of 20 amino acids. Germline values: CDR1 SGHTA, CDR2 FQGTGA. The CDR3: CASSSTPLTGNFSGANVLTF. CDR3 in DNA: TGTGCCAGCAGCTCAACCCCACTGACAGGGAATTTCTCTGGGGCCAACGTCCTGACTTTC.

Here the CDR3 reads CAVLLETQYF. The DNA of the CDR3 is TGTGCCGTATTACTGGAGACCCAGTACTTC. This chain connects TRBV30 to TRBJ2-5; D unresolved. With 8 bases removed from V and 5 bases from J, the gap between germline ends came to 9 bases. Looked up from germline, CDR1 is GTSNPN and CDR2 is SVGIG (reference sequence). This CDR3 is 10 amino acids long.

The chain carries TRBV30 and TRBJ1-2, with D maybe TRBD1 (6 bases). Between the trimmed V and J ends, which lost 3 bases and 4 bases, there was a span of 15 bases. Germline loops: CDR1 GTSNPN, CDR2 SVGIG (reference sequence). The CDR3 runs 14 residues. The CDR3 nucleotides are TGTGCCTGGAGCATTTCGCAGGGGCGCTATGGCTACACCTTC. This codes for CAWSISQGRYGYTF.

V gene TRBV5-1 combines with J gene TRBJ2-7; D gene unclear. From germline, CDR1 is SGHRS and CDR2 YFSETQ. V was clipped by 4 bases and J by 4 bases, with 15 bases between them. The CDR3 is made up of 14 amino acids. The CDR3 sequence is CASSLRVHDYEQYF. DNA for the CDR3: TGCGCCAGCAGCCTCCGGGTCCACGATTACGAGCAGTACTTC.

J is TRBJ2-7 and V is TRBV29-1, with 7 bases aligning to TRBD1. The V gene end was trimmed by 6 bases and the J gene end by 3 bases; junction bases not matched to a gene: 11. The CDR3 covers 14 residues. CDR1 and CDR2 from the germline V gene are SQVTM and ANQGSEA. The CDR3 loop is CSVRDSRSGYEQYF. CDR3 nucleotides: TGCAGCGTACGGGACAGCCGAAGTGGCTACGAGCAGTACTTC.

This clone was detected a few times. The same CDR3 also results from other DNA sequences found in this sample. The chain carries TRBV7-2 and TRBJ2-3; D remains ambiguous. CDR3 length: 11 amino acids. V was shortened by 4 bases and J by 2 bases, with 1 base between the two germline ends. CDR1 is SGHTA, CDR2 FQGNSA, per germline. CDR3 DNA sequence: TGTGCCAGCAGCTCCACAGATACGCAGTATTTT. This gives the protein CASSSTDTQYF.

This clone is medium-sized by share. The DNA for the CDR3 is TGTGCCAGCAGCCATGGGACTAGCGGATTCACAGATACGCAGTATTTT. It translates to CASSHGTSGFTDTQYF. The rearrangement uses TRBV11-2 and TRBJ2-3; TRBD2 aligns across 11 bases. Germline loops: CDR1 SGHAT, CDR2 FQNNGV. The CDR3 totals 16 residues. V lost 5 bases to trimming and J lost 2 bases; unmatched junction nucleotides: 6.

The chain recombines TRBV29-1 with TRBJ2-5, with 10 bases matching TRBD2. The CDR3 spans 13 residues. The V gene end was trimmed by 4 bases and the J gene end by 5 bases; junction bases not matched to a gene: 4. Germline V lookup: CDR1 SQVTM, CDR2 ANQGSEA. The CDR3 protein is CSVVLAGAETQYF. The CDR3 DNA reads as TGCAGCGTTGTCCTAGCGGGAGCTGAGACCCAGTACTTC.

In regard to this clone: This same CDR3 is encoded by further DNA sequences in the sample. This rearrangement joins TRBV7-2 to TRBJ2-7; D unclear. Germline CDR1 SGHTA, CDR2 FQGNSA. Trimming removed 1 base from V and 4 bases from J, with 5 bases in between. The CDR3 contains 12 residues. CDR3 in DNA: TGTGCCAGCAGCTTAGAGACTTACGAGCAGTACTTC. Residues: CASSLETYEQYF.